One sample yielded the 12 T cell receptor beta chains listed below, sequenced in a study of regulatory T cells in long-lasting Graves disease. Construction of TCR beta libraries relied on iRepertoire HTBI primers and on Arm-PCR targeting CDR3 regions. TCRdb fed the multiplex PCR reads into MiXCR, producing one record per CDR3 protein. The sample contains about 470,000 distinct CDR3 sequences, around a fifth of which appear only once. Time point here: persistent/refractory GD, antithyroid drugs over 5 years with positive TRAb. Making the TCR library involved RNA that had been extracted from PBMCs. The specimen comprised peripheral blood mononuclear cells (PBMCs), sampled when the disease was refractory, from a patient treated with antithyroid drugs. These receptors all stem from a female donor with Graves disease.

This clonotype was picked up many times. The V call is TRBV27, the J call TRBJ1-4, with D possibly being TRBD1 (5 bases). V lost 4 bases and J lost 5, with 14 bases in between. The germline CDR1 and CDR2 sequences are MNHEY and SMNVEV (reference sequence). The CDR3 spans 15 residues. The CDR3 loop is CASSSGQGRNEKLFF. In DNA form, the CDR3 reads TGTGCCAGCAGTTCCGGCCAGGGTCGGAATGAAAAACTGTTTTTT.

V is TRBV20-1 and J is TRBJ2-7, with 11 bases aligning to TRBD2. V trimming: 4 bases; J trimming: 7 bases; junction bases outside the gene matches: 6. This CDR3 has 13 residues. Germline CDR1 is DFQATT and CDR2 is SNEGSKA (reference sequence). This chain's CDR3 is CSAKSSGRGEQYF. The CDR3 DNA follows: TGCAGTGCTAAGAGTAGCGGGAGGGGGGAGCAGTACTTC.

The sample holds many counts of this clonotype. The CDR3 nucleotides read TGTGCCAGCAGTCACCGGACAGGGGGCGGAGTAAGCAATCAGCCCCAGCATTTT. It specifies CASSHRTGGGVSNQPQHF. V is TRBV28 and J is TRBJ1-5; TRBD1 matches 11 bases. The CDR3 has 18 residues. With 5 bases clipped from V and 1 base from J, the junction kept 10 bases outside the gene matches. Germline assignment: CDR1 MDHEN and CDR2 SYDVKM.

This clonotype came up many times. The chain links TRBV7-2 to TRBJ1-2, with 7 bases matching TRBD1. This CDR3 comprises 14 residues. The germline CDR1 and CDR2 sequences are SGHTA and FQGNSA. V shed 5 bases and J 5 bases; nucleotides not matched to a gene: 8. The CDR3 sequence: CASSPRGTDYGYTF. CDR3 bases: TGTGCCAGCAGCCCTAGGGGGACAGATTATGGCTACACCTTC.

This clonotype has only a few counts. The V and J genes are TRBV6-5 and TRBJ2-7; D gene uncertain. The CDR3 is 14 residues long. V lost 3 bases, J lost 2 bases, and 11 bases lay in between. From germline, CDR1 is MNHEY and CDR2 SVGAGI. The CDR3 region is CASSYRAGPYEQYF. In DNA, the CDR3 is TGTGCCAGCAGTTATAGGGCCGGCCCCTACGAGCAGTACTTC.

V gene TRBV12-3 or TRBV12-4 combines with J gene TRBJ2-3; D remains ambiguous. The length of the CDR3 is 13 residues. V lost 10 bases and J 0 bases, leaving 11 bases between the germline ends. The CDR3 bases are TGTGCCACCCAGTTGCCAAGCACAGATACGCAGTATTTT. Protein product: CATQLPSTDTQYF.

This clonotype was counted ten times or more. The chain links TRBV6-1 to TRBJ1-2; 12 positions match TRBD1. The CDR3 has 15 residues. After removal of 6 bases from V and 3 bases from J, the junction contained 5 bases not matched to a gene. Per the germline V gene, CDR1 is MNHNS and CDR2 is SASEGT. CDR3 sequence (DNA): TGTGCCAGCAGACCGGGACAGGGGGCCGACTATGGCTACACCTTC. It specifies CASRPGQGADYGYTF.

This clonotype was counted ten times or more. The gene calls are TRBV29-1 and TRBJ2-5; no firm D call. Germline values: CDR1 SQVTM, CDR2 ANQGSEA. There are 14 residues in the CDR3. Trimming stripped 3 bases from V and 2 bases from J, with 13 bases between. For the CDR3, the DNA is TGCAGCGTTGAGGGTGGAAAGGGACAAGAGACCCAGTACTTC. Protein product: CSVEGGKGQETQYF.

V is TRBV19 and J is TRBJ1-1; no clear D. This CDR3 comprises 12 residues. Germline V CDR1 and CDR2: LNHDA, SQIVND (reference sequence). V was trimmed by 11 bases and J by 0 bases, leaving 10 bases between them. The CDR3 nucleotides read TGTGCCGTCGGACGGGTGAACACTGAAGCTTTCTTT. It yields the protein CAVGRVNTEAFF.

This clonotype was detected a few times. For the CDR3, the DNA is TGTGCCTGGAGCTGGCCGGGAGTAATTTACGAGCAGTACTTC. It is translated as CAWSWPGVIYEQYF. V and J are TRBV30 and TRBJ2-7, with D perhaps TRBD2 (6 bases). From germline, CDR1 is GTSNPN and CDR2 SVGIG (reference sequence). V shed 3 bases and J shed 4 bases, with 16 bases lying between them. CDR3 length: 14 residues. Full variable domain (outside the CDR3, taken from reference TRBV30 and TRBJ2-7): SQTIHQWPATLVQPVGSPLSLECTVEGTSNPNLYWYRQAAGRGLQLLFYSVGIGQISSEVPQNLSASRPQDRQFILSSKKLLLSDSGFYLCAWSWPGVIYEQYFGPGTRLTVT.

Notes on this clonotype: This sequence may be a read error, since a much larger clone differs from it by one base. This rearrangement joins TRBV6-2 or TRBV6-3 to TRBJ1-6, with D tentatively TRBD1 (5 bases). This CDR3 has 14 residues. The germline V and J ends were trimmed by 7 bases and 13 bases, with 20 bases remaining between them. Germline lookup yields CDR1 MNHEY and CDR2 SVGEGT. The CDR3 coding sequence is TGTGCCAGCAACCCCAGCAAGGGGCCGAAGCCCCTCCACTTT. Encoded protein: CASNPSKGPKPLHF.

In its sample, this clonotype was seen a few times. A much larger clone lies one base from this, so it may be a read error. The chain employs TRBV28 and TRBJ2-7; D might be TRBD2 (5 bases). V gave up 8 bases and J gave up 6 bases, with 14 bases separating them. Germline V gene data show CDR1 as MDHEN and CDR2 as SYDVKM. The CDR3 sequence is 12 residues long. The CDR3 here is CASGLTVGEQYF. The DNA of the CDR3 is TGTGCCAGCGGACTCACCGTTGGCGAGCAGTACTTC.